This record concerns one T cell receptor beta chain sequence. The antigen is unknown. The CDR3 sequence is 15 residues long. Germline CDR1 SEHNR, CDR2 FQNEAQ (reference sequence). V gave up 1 base and J gave up 5 bases, with 14 bases separating them. This specimen belongs to a study of OX40 agonist ivuxolimab in advanced cancers. About the study: Dosing consisted of intravenous ivuxolimab at 0.01 to 10 mg/kg every 2 weeks.

Generated by immunoSEQ multiplex PCR, the TCRdb table keeps only in-frame clones and is missing some. The sample has about 71,000 clones, around 94% seen once. General study points: Patients who responded partially at 0.1-3.0 mg/kg showed clonal expansion ranking among the lowest.

The sequence derives from an adult with an advanced solid tumor such as melanoma, head and neck, liver or kidney cancer. The J gene is TRBJ1-2, the V gene TRBV7-9; perhaps TRBD1 as D (5 bases). Sequenced material: CD4+ or CD8+ T cells sorted from blood, taken in a trial of the OX40 agonist ivuxolimab. CDR3 region: CASSLGPWGRYGYTF. In DNA, the CDR3 is TGTGCCAGCAGCTTAGGACCGTGGGGGAGGTATGGCTACACCTTC. The entire variable domain, with the rest obtained from reference TRBV7-9 and TRBJ1-2, is as follows: DTGVSQNPRHKITKRGQNVTFRCDPISEHNRLYWYRQTLGQGPEFLTYFQNEAQLEKSRLLSDRFSAERPKGSFSTLEIQRTEQGDSAMYLCASSLGPWGRYGYTFGSGTRLTVV.